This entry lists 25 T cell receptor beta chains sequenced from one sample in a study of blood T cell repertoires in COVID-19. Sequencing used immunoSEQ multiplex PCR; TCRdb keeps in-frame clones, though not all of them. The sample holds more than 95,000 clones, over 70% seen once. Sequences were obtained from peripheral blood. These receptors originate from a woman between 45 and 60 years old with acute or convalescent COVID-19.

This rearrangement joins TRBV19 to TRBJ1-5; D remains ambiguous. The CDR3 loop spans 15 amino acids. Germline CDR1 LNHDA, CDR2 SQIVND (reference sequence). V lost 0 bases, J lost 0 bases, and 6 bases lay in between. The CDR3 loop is CASSIDRNSNQPQHF. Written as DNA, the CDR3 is TGTGCCAGTAGTATAGACAGGAATAGCAATCAGCCCCAGCATTTT.

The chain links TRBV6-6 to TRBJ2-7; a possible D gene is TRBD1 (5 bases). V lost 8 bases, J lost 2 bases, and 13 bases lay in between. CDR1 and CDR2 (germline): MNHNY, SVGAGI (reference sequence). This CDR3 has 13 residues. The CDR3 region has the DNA TGTGCCAGCTCGTTTGACAGTACCTACGAGCAGTACTTC. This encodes CASSFDSTYEQYF.

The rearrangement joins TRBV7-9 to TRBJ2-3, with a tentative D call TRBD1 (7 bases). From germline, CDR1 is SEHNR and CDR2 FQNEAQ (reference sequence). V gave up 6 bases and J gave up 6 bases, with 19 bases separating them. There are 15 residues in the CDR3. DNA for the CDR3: TGTGCCAGCAGTAGTCGAGGGGGCGGGGTTGATACGCAGTATTTT. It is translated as CASSSRGGGVDTQYF.

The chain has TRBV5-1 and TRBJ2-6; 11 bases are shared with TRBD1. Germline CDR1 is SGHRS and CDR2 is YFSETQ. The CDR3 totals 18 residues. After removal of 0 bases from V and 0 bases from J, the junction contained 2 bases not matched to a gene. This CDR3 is CASSLVGQGGSGANVLTF. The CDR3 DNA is TGCGCCAGCAGCTTGGTGGGACAGGGGGGCTCTGGGGCCAACGTCCTGACTTTC. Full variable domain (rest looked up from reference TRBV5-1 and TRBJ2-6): KAGVTQTPRYLIKTRGQQVTLSCSPISGHRSVSWYQQTPGQGLQFLFEYFSETQRNKGNFPGRFSGRQFSNSRSEMNVSTLELGDSALYLCASSLVGQGGSGANVLTFGAGSRLTVL.

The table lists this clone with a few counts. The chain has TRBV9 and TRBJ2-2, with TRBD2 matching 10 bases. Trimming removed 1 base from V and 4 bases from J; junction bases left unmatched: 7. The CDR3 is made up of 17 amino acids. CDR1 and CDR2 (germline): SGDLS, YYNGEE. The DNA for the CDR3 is TGTGCCAGCAGCGTAACCCCTAGCGGGGGAACCACCGGGGAGCTGTTTTTT. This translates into CASSVTPSGGTTGELFF.

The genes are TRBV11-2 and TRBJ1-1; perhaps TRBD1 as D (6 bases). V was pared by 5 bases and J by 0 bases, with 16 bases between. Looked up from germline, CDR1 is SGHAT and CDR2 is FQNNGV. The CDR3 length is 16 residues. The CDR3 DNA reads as TGTGCCAGCAGCACCTATCTCACAGGGATGAACACTGAAGCTTTCTTT. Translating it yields CASSTYLTGMNTEAFF.

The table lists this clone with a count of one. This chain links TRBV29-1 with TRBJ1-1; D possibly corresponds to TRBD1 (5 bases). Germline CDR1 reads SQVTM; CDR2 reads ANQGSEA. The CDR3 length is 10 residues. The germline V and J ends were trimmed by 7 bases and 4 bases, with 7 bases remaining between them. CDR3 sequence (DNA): TGCAGCGGGGACTCCACTGAAGCTTTCTTT. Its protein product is CSGDSTEAFF. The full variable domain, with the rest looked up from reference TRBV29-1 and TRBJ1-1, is SAVISQKPSRDICQRGTSLTIQCQVDSQVTMMFWYRQQPGQSLTLIATANQGSEATYESGFVIDKFPISRPNLTFSTLTVSNMSPEDSSIYLCSGDSTEAFFGQGTRLTVV.

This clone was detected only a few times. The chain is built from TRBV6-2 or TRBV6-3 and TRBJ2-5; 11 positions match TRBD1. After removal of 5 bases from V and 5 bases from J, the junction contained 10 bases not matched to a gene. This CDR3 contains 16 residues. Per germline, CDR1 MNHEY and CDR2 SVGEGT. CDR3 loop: CASSNVAGQGGETQYF. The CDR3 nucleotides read TGTGCCAGCAGTAACGTCGCGGGACAGGGGGGGGAGACCCAGTACTTC.

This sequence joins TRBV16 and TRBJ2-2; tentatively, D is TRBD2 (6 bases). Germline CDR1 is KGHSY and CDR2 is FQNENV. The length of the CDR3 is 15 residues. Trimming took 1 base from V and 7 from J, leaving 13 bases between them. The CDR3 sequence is CASSQWDSAGGELFF. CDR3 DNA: TGTGCCAGCAGCCAATGGGACTCCGCGGGCGGGGAGCTGTTTTTT.

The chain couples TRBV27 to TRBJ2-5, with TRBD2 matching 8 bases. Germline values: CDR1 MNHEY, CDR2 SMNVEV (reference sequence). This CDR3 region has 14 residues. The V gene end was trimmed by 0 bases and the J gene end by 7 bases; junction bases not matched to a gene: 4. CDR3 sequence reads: CASSLSAGGVTQYF. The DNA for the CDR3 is TGTGCCAGCAGTTTATCGGCGGGAGGCGTGACCCAGTACTTC.

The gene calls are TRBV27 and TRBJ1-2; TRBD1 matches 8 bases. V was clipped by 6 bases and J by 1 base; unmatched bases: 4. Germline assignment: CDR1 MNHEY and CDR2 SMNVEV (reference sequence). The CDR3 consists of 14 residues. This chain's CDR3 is CASRGTGYNYGYTF. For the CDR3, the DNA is TGTGCCAGCAGAGGGACAGGTTATAACTATGGCTACACCTTC.

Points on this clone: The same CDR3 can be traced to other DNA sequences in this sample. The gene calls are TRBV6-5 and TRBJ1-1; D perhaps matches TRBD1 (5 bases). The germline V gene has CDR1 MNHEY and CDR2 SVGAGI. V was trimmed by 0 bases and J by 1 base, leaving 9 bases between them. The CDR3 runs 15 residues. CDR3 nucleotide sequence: TGTGCCAGCAGTTACTCGAGGCAGGGGAACACTGAAGCTTTCTTT. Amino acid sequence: CASSYSRQGNTEAFF.

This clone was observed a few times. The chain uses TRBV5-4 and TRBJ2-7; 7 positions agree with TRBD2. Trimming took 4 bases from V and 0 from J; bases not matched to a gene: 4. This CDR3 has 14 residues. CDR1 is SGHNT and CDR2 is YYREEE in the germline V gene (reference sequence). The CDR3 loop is CASSATSASYEQYF. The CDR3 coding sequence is TGTGCCAGCAGCGCCACTAGCGCCTCCTACGAGCAGTACTTC.

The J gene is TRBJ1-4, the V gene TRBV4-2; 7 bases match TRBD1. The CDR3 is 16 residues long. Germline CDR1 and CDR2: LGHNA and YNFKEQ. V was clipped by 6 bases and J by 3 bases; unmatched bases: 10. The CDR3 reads CASRTNPGQPNEKLFF. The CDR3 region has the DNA TGTGCCAGCAGAACAAATCCGGGACAGCCTAATGAAAAACTGTTTTTT.

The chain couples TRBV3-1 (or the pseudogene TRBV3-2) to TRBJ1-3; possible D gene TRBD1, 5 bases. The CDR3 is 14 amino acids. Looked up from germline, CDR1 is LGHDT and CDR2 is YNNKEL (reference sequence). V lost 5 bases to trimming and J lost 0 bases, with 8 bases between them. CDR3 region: CASSTDISGNTIYF. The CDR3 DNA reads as TGTGCCAGCAGCACGGACATCTCTGGAAACACCATATATTTT.

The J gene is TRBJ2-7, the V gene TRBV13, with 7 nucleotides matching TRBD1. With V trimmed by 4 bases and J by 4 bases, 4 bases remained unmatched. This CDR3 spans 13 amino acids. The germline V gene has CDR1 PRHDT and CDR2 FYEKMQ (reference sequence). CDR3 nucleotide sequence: TGTGCCAGCAGCTCAGGACAGGATTACGAGCAGTACTTC. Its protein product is CASSSGQDYEQYF.

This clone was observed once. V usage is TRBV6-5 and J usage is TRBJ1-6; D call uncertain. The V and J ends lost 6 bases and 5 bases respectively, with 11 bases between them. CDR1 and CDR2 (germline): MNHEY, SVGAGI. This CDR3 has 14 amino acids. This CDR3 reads CASREGPDNSPLHF. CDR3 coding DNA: TGTGCCAGCAGAGAGGGCCCCGATAATTCACCCCTCCACTTT.

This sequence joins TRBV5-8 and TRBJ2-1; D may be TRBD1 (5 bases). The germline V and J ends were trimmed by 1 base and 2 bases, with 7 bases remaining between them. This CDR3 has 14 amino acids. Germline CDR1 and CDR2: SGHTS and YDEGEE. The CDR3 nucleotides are TGTGCCAGCAGCTTGACGACAGCCTACAATGAGCAGTTCTTC. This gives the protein CASSLTTAYNEQFF.

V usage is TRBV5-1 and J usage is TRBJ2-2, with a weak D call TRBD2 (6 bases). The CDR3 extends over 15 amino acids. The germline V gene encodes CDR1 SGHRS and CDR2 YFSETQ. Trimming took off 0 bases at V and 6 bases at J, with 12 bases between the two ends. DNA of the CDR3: TGCGCCAGCAGCTTGGATGGTACGGGAGCCGGGGAGCTGTTTTTT. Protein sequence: CASSLDGTGAGELFF.

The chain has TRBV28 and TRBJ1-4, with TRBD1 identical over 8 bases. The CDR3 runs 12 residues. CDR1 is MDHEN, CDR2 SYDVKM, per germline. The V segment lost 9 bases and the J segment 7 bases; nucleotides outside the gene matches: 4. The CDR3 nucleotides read TGTGCCAGTAGACAGGGGACTGAAAAACTGTTTTTT. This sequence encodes CASRQGTEKLFF. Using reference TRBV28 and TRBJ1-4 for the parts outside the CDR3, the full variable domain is DVKVTQSSRYLVKRTGEKVFLECVQDMDHENMFWYRQDPGLGLRLIYFSYDVKMKEKGDIPEGYSVSREKKERFSLILESASTNQTSMYLCASRQGTEKLFFGSGTQLSVL.

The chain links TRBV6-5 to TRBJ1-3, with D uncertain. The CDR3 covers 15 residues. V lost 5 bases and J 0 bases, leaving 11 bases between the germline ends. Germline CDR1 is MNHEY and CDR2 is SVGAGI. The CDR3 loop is CASSRRESSGNTIYF. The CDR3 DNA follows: TGTGCCAGCAGTCGCCGGGAAAGCTCTGGAAACACCATATATTTT.

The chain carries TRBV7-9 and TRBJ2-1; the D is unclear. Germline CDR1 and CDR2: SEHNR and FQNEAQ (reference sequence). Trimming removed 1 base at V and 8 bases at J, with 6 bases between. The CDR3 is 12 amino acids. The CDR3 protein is CASSLGGHEQFF. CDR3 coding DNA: TGTGCCAGCAGCTTAGGTGGCCATGAGCAGTTCTTC.

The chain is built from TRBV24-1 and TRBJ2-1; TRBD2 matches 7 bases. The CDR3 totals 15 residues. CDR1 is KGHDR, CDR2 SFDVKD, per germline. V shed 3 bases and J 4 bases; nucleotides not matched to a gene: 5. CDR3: CATSDPSGPYNEQFF. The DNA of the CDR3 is TGTGCCACCAGTGATCCTAGCGGACCTTACAATGAGCAGTTCTTC.

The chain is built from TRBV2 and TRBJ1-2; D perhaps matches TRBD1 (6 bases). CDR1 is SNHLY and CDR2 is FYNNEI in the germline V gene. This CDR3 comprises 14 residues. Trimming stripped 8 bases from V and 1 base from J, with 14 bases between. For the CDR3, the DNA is TGTGCCAGCGGCGGGGGCCCCTTTAACTATGGCTACACCTTC. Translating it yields CASGGGPFNYGYTF.

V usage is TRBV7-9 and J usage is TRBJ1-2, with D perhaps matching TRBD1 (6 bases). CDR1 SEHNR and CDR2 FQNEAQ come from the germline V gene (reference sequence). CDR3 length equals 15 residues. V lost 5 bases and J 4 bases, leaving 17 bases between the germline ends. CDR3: CASSDQGHGPYGYTF. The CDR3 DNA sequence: TGTGCCAGCAGCGACCAGGGACACGGGCCCTATGGCTACACCTTC.